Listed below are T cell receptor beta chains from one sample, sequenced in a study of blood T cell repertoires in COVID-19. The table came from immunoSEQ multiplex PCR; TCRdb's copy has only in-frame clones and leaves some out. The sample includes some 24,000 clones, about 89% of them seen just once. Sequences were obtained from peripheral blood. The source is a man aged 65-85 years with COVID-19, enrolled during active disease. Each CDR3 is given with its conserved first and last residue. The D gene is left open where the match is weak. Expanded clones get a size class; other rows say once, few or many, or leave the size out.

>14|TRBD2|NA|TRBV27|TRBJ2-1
CASSLGLAYNEQFF
TGTGCCAGCAGTTTGGGACTAGCCTACAATGAGCAGTTCTTC
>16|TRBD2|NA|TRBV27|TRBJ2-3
CASSFDSGRSTDTQYF
TGTGCCAGCAGTTTCGACAGCGGGAGGTCCACAGATACGCAGTATTTT
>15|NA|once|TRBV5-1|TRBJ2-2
CASSLPGTNTGELFF
TGCGCCAGCAGCTTACCGGGAACTAACACCGGGGAGCTGTTTTTT
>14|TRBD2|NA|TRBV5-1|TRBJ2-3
CASSLLAGTDTQYF
TGCGCCAGCAGCTTACTAGCGGGCACAGATACGCAGTATTTT
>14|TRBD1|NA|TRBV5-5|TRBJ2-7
CASRPGQGFYEQYF
TGTGCCAGCAGACCGGGACAGGGGTTTTACGAGCAGTACTTC
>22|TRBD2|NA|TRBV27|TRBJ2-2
CASSSLMETSAGRRLGTGELFF
TGTGCCAGCAGTTCTTTAATGGAGACTAGCGCCGGGCGAAGATTGGGCACCGGGGAGCTGTTTTTT
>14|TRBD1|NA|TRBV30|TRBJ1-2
CAWTPDRNRYGYTF
TGTGCCTGGACCCCGGACAGGAATAGGTATGGCTACACCTTC
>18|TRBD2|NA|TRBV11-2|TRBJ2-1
CASSYTSGGLRSYNEQFF
TGTGCCAGCAGCTACACTAGCGGGGGGTTACGCTCCTACAATGAGCAGTTCTTC
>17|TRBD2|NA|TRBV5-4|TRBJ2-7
CASSLYGLAGETHEQYF
TGTGCCAGCAGCTTGTATGGACTAGCGGGAGAAACCCACGAGCAGTACTTC
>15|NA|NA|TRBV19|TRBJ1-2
CASSMSGGSGYGYTF
TGTGCCAGTAGTATGTCGGGGGGCAGTGGCTATGGCTACACCTTC
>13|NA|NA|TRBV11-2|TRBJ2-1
CATSGVSYNEQFF
TGTGCCACCTCGGGAGTCTCCTACAATGAGCAGTTCTTC
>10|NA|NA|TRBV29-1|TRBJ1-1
CSVLHTEAFF
TGCAGCGTCCTTCACACTGAAGCTTTCTTT
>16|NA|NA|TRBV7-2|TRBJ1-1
CASSLGGRGSGTEAFF
TGTGCCAGCAGCTTAGGAGGACGGGGGTCTGGCACTGAAGCTTTCTTT
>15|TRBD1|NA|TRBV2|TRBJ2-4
CASRTGSLAKNIQYF
TGTGCCAGCAGGACAGGGAGTCTAGCCAAAAACATTCAGTACTTC
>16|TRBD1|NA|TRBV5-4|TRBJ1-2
CASSLRQGSSLYGYTF
TGTGCCAGCAGCTTGCGACAGGGCAGTTCCCTCTATGGCTACACCTTC
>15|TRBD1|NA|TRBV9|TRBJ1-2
CASSGQGRTNYGYTF
TGTGCCAGCAGCGGACAGGGACGAACTAACTATGGCTACACCTTC
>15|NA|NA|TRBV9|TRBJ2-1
CASSARERAYNEQFF
TGTGCCAGCAGCGCCCGGGAGAGGGCCTACAATGAGCAGTTCTTC
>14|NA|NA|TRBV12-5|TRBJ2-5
CASGYLGGRETQYF
TGTGCTAGTGGTTACCTCGGAGGGCGGGAGACCCAGTACTTC
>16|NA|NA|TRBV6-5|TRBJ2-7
CASSYRAGIPSYEQYF
TGTGCCAGCAGTTATCGGGCGGGGATCCCCTCCTACGAGCAGTACTTC
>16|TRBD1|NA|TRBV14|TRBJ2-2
CASSQWTGVNTGELFF
TGTGCCAGCAGCCAATGGACAGGGGTTAACACCGGGGAGCTGTTTTTT
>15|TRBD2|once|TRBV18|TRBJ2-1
CASSLGTSGYNEQFF
TGTGCCAGCTCGCTAGGGACTAGCGGGTACAATGAGCAGTTCTTC
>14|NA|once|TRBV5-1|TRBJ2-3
CASRTGASTDTQYF
TGCGCCAGCCGCACGGGAGCTAGCACAGATACGCAGTATTTT
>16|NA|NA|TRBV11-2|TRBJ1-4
CASSSGFQGANEKLFF
TGTGCCAGCAGCTCAGGGTTTCAGGGCGCTAATGAAAAACTGTTTTTT
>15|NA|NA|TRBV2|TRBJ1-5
CASSEPGADNQPQHF
TGTGCCAGCAGTGAACCAGGGGCGGACAATCAGCCCCAGCATTTT
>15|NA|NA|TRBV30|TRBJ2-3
CAWSLGGAGTDTQYF
TGTGCCTGGAGCCTGGGGGGGGCTGGCACAGATACGCAGTATTTT
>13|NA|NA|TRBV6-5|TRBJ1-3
CASSYLSGNTIYF
TGTGCCAGCAGTTACCTCTCTGGAAACACCATATATTTT
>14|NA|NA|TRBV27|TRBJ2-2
CASSFGPNTGELFF
TGTGCCAGCAGTTTTGGGCCTAACACCGGGGAGCTGTTTTTT
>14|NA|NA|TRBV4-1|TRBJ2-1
CASSQAFRGDEQFF
TGCGCCAGCAGCCAAGCTTTCAGGGGCGATGAGCAGTTCTTC
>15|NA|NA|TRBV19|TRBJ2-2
CASSTGTLNGGELFF
TGTGCCAGTAGTACAGGAACACTTAATGGCGGGGAGCTGTTTTTT
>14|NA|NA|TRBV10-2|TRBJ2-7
CASSAPGKPYEQYF
TGCGCCAGCAGTGCCCCAGGGAAACCCTACGAGCAGTACTTC
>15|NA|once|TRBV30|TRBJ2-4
CAWSVRGLAKNIQYF
TGTGCCTGGAGCGTGCGGGGCCTAGCCAAAAACATTCAGTACTTC
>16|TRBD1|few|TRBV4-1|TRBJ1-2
CASSQDQWTGVYGYTF
TGCGCCAGCAGCCAAGATCAGTGGACAGGCGTATATGGCTACACCTTC
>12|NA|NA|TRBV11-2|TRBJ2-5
CASSRTGETQYF
TGTGCCAGCAGCCGTACAGGGGAGACCCAGTACTTC
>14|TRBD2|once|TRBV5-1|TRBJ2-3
CASSTGGQGDTQYF
TGCGCCAGCTCGACGGGGGGGCAGGGAGATACGCAGTATTTT
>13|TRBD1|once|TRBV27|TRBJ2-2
CASRPQGVGELFF
TGTGCCAGCAGGCCCCAGGGGGTCGGGGAGCTGTTTTTT
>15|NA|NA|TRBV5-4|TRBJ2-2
CASSFRQGRSGELFF
TGTGCCAGCAGCTTTCGGCAGGGGCGGTCCGGGGAGCTGTTTTTT
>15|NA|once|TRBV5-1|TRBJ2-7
CASSLMPSGGYEQYF
TGCGCCAGCAGCTTGATGCCATCCGGAGGGTACGAGCAGTACTTC
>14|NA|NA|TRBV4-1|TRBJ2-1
CASSQGLEYNEQFF
TGCGCCAGCAGCCAAGGATTAGAATACAATGAGCAGTTCTTC
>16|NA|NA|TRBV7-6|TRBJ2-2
CASSLEGGTNTGELFF
TGTGCCAGCAGCTTAGAGGGGGGGACGAACACCGGGGAGCTGTTTTTT
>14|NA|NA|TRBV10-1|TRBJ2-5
CASSPPEQPETQYF
TGCGCCAGCAGCCCCCCGGAGCAGCCGGAGACCCAGTACTTC
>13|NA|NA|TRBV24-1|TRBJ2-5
CATSDGQLETQYF
TGTGCCACCAGTGATGGACAGTTGGAGACCCAGTACTTC
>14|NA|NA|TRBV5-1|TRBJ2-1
CASSLIADYNEQFF
TGCGCCAGCAGCTTGATCGCGGATTACAATGAGCAGTTCTTC
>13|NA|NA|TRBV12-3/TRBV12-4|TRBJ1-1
CASSLTGNTEAFF
TGTGCCAGCAGTCTCACAGGGAACACTGAAGCTTTCTTT
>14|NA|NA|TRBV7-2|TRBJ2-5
CASSLAGFQETQYF
TGTGCCAGCAGCCTCGCGGGGTTCCAAGAGACCCAGTACTTC
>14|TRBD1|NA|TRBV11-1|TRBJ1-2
CASSLGQGNYGYTF
TGTGCCAGCAGCCTAGGACAGGGTAACTATGGCTACACCTTC